Listed here are 21 T cell receptor beta chains from one sample, sequenced in a study of blood T cell repertoires in COVID-19. Method: immunoSEQ multiplex PCR; TCRdb's copy keeps in-frame clones and lacks some. This table has more than 200,000 clones, around nine tenths appearing once. What was sequenced was peripheral blood. These receptors came from a man aged 40-55 years with acute or convalescent COVID-19.

This clone was seen a single time. The rearrangement joins TRBV7-9 to TRBJ1-4; a weak D match, TRBD1 (6 bases). The CDR3 length is 15 residues. Germline values: CDR1 SEHNR, CDR2 FQNEAQ (reference sequence). Trimming stripped 5 bases from V and 8 bases from J, with 18 bases between. CDR3 DNA: TGTGCCAGCAGCCGGACAGCCTTAGGTGCGGAAAAACTGTTTTTT. Translated: CASSRTALGAEKLFF.

The rearrangement joins TRBV4-2 to TRBJ2-2; no clear D gene. The CDR3 loop spans 13 amino acids. CDR1 is LGHNA, CDR2 YNFKEQ, per germline. V shed 0 bases and J shed 4 bases, with 3 bases lying between them. The CDR3 nucleotides are TGTGCCAGCAGCCAAGATATCACCGGGGAGCTGTTTTTT. It is translated as CASSQDITGELFF.

V gene TRBV4-1 combines with J gene TRBJ2-7; D gene uncertain. This CDR3 has 17 amino acids. Germline CDR1 and CDR2: MGHRA and YSYEKL. The V and J ends lost 0 bases and 3 bases respectively, with 18 bases between them. The CDR3 loop reads CASSQDSSNEFLYEQYF. The CDR3 region has the DNA TGCGCCAGCAGCCAAGATAGCTCTAACGAGTTCCTCTACGAGCAGTACTTC.

This clone was detected only once. This chain links TRBV6-2 or TRBV6-3 with TRBJ2-5; D gene ambiguous. CDR3 length: 13 amino acids. In germline, CDR1 is MNHEY, CDR2 SVGEGT. V lost 3 bases and J lost 5, with 10 bases in between. The CDR3 spells CASSYSREETQYF. The CDR3 DNA follows: TGTGCCAGCAGTTATTCGAGAGAGGAGACCCAGTACTTC.

This chain connects TRBV4-1 to TRBJ2-3; 14 nucleotides align to TRBD2. The CDR3 length is 17 residues. V trimming: 3 bases; J trimming: 4 bases; junction bases outside the gene matches: 6. In germline, CDR1 is MGHRA, CDR2 YSYEKL. CDR3 in amino acids: CASSHLGLAGAADTQYF. The DNA for the CDR3 is TGCGCCAGCAGCCATTTGGGACTAGCGGGGGCCGCAGATACGCAGTATTTT.

The J gene is TRBJ2-5, the V gene TRBV5-1; TRBD1 might be the D (7 bases). Germline V gene lookup returns CDR1 SGHRS and CDR2 YFSETQ. The CDR3 extends over 16 amino acids. Deletions cut 4 bases from V and 5 bases from J, with 21 bases between. CDR3: CASSPKTGSGVETQYF. CDR3 coding DNA: TGCGCCAGCAGCCCCAAGACAGGGTCGGGGGTTGAGACCCAGTACTTC.

The chain combines TRBV28 with TRBJ1-5, with unresolved D. V lost 6 bases, J lost 0 bases, and 12 bases lay in between. The CDR3 loop spans 15 amino acids. Germline values: CDR1 MDHEN, CDR2 SYDVKM. CDR3 sequence: CASRLGAYSNQPQHF. The CDR3 DNA sequence: TGTGCCAGCAGGCTCGGAGCCTATAGCAATCAGCCCCAGCATTTT.

V gene TRBV20-1 combines with J gene TRBJ2-7; 8 bases match TRBD1. V was pared by 3 bases and J by 3 bases, with 4 bases of the junction left unmatched. CDR1 and CDR2 (germline): DFQATT, SNEGSKA (reference sequence). The CDR3 is 13 residues long. The CDR3 sequence: CSASEDRDYEQYF. CDR3 sequence (DNA): TGCAGTGCTAGTGAGGACAGGGACTACGAGCAGTACTTC.

The DNA of the CDR3 is TGTGCCAGCAGTTACGGGCAGACCTACGAGCAGTACTTC. Translating it yields CASSYGQTYEQYF. The chain employs TRBV6-2 or TRBV6-3 and TRBJ2-7; D is ambiguous. Germline V gives CDR1 MNHEY, CDR2 SVGEGT. V lost 2 bases, J lost 2 bases, and 7 bases lay in between. This CDR3 spans 13 amino acids.

This clone was seen at least ten times. V gene TRBV7-8 combines with J gene TRBJ2-3; 11 nucleotides agree with TRBD2. With 5 bases clipped from V and 0 bases from J, the junction kept 1 base outside the gene matches. The CDR3 has 15 amino acids. Germline V CDR1 and CDR2: SGHVS, FQNEAQ. The CDR3: CASSRLAGSTDTQYF. DNA of the CDR3: TGTGCCAGCAGCCGACTAGCGGGGAGCACAGATACGCAGTATTTT.

This clone was detected once. The chain is built from TRBV7-8 and TRBJ2-4, with unresolved D. Per the germline V gene, CDR1 is SGHVS and CDR2 is FQNEAQ. This CDR3 is 13 amino acids long. The V gene lost 4 bases and the J gene lost 8 bases, with 12 bases spanning the gap. CDR3 coding DNA: TGTGCCAGCAGCTCCATGAAGCGAGACATTCAGTACTTC. Translating it yields CASSSMKRDIQYF.

This chain links TRBV25-1 with TRBJ2-2, with TRBD1 matching 7 bases. V shed 6 bases, J shed 3 bases, and the junction held 4 bases outside the gene matches. This CDR3 contains 14 residues. CDR1 is MGHDK, CDR2 SYGVNS, per germline. As DNA, the CDR3 is TGTGCCAGCAGGGCACAGGGGTACACCGGGGAGCTGTTTTTT. This gives the protein CASRAQGYTGELFF.

The V gene is TRBV9, the J gene TRBJ2-5, with a possible D match to TRBD1 (6 bases). This CDR3 has 16 residues. V lost 0 bases and J lost 2, with 14 bases in between. Per germline, CDR1 SGDLS and CDR2 YYNGEE. The CDR3 loop reads CASSVALGQSQETQYF. As DNA, the CDR3 is TGTGCCAGCAGCGTAGCCCTAGGACAGAGTCAAGAGACCCAGTACTTC.

The chain couples TRBV5-4 to TRBJ2-7, with 8 bases identical to TRBD1. V gave up 5 bases and J gave up 0 bases; unmatched junction bases: 7. The CDR3 runs to 15 residues. Germline V gene lookup returns CDR1 SGHNT and CDR2 YYREEE (reference sequence). The CDR3 reads CASRADRVSSYEQYF. CDR3 DNA: TGTGCCAGCAGGGCGGACAGGGTCAGCTCCTACGAGCAGTACTTC.

This chain joins TRBV28 and TRBJ1-2; 9 nucleotides line up with TRBD1. V dropped 6 bases and J dropped 4; count of bases not matched to a gene: 9. The germline CDR1 and CDR2 sequences are MDHEN and SYDVKM. CDR3 length equals 15 residues. CDR3 sequence: CASRDGTGHRYGYTF. CDR3 bases: TGTGCCAGCAGGGATGGGACAGGGCATCGCTATGGCTACACCTTC.

CDR3 loop: CASSQLADTTGELFF. In DNA form, the CDR3 reads TGTGCCAGCAGCCAACTAGCGGACACCACCGGGGAGCTGTTTTTT. This chain joins TRBV7-3 and TRBJ2-2; 8 bases agree with TRBD2. V was clipped by 5 bases and J by 4 bases; unmatched bases: 6. CDR3 size: 15 residues. CDR1 and CDR2 from the germline V gene are SGHTA and FQGTGA.

V is TRBV5-1 and J is TRBJ2-4, with TRBD1 identical over 12 bases. Germline V gives CDR1 SGHRS, CDR2 YFSETQ. With V trimmed by 7 bases and J by 6 bases, 11 bases remained unmatched. This CDR3 is built from 16 residues. The CDR3, as DNA: TGCGCCAGCGGGACAGGGGGCGCAAATATGGGAAACATTCAGTACTTC. Amino acid sequence: CASGTGGANMGNIQYF.

The genes are TRBV27 and TRBJ1-2; TRBD1 is a possible D gene (6 bases). This CDR3 has 14 residues. CDR1 and CDR2 from the germline V gene are MNHEY and SMNVEV (reference sequence). V was pared by 3 bases and J by 4 bases, with 12 bases between. This CDR3 reads CASSFADRFYGYTF. CDR3 nucleotides: TGTGCCAGCAGTTTTGCCGACAGGTTCTATGGCTACACCTTC.

The V call is TRBV29-1, the J call TRBJ1-1, with D perhaps TRBD1 (5 bases). The germline V gene encodes CDR1 SQVTM and CDR2 ANQGSEA. Trimming cost V 3 bases and J 1 base, with 12 bases left between them. The CDR3 sequence is 14 residues long. The chain's CDR3 is CSVEWGGGNTEAFF. CDR3 DNA: TGCAGCGTTGAGTGGGGGGGTGGGAACACTGAAGCTTTCTTT.

The rearrangement links TRBV13 to TRBJ2-5; no definite D call. The CDR3 spans 12 residues. The V gene's germline CDR1 is PRHDT and CDR2 FYEKMQ (reference sequence). Trimming removed 0 bases at V and 5 bases at J, with 4 bases between. The CDR3 loop reads CASSLGRETQYF. CDR3 DNA: TGTGCCAGCAGCTTAGGGCGGGAGACCCAGTACTTC.

The chain carries TRBV30 and TRBJ2-6; TRBD1 aligns across 8 bases. Germline CDR1 GTSNPN, CDR2 SVGIG (reference sequence). The CDR3 spans 17 residues. V lost 8 bases and J lost 0; bases outside the gene matches: 12. The CDR3 sequence is CAVDAGQANSGANVLTF. The CDR3 coding sequence is TGTGCCGTGGACGCGGGACAGGCGAACTCTGGGGCCAACGTCCTGACTTTC.